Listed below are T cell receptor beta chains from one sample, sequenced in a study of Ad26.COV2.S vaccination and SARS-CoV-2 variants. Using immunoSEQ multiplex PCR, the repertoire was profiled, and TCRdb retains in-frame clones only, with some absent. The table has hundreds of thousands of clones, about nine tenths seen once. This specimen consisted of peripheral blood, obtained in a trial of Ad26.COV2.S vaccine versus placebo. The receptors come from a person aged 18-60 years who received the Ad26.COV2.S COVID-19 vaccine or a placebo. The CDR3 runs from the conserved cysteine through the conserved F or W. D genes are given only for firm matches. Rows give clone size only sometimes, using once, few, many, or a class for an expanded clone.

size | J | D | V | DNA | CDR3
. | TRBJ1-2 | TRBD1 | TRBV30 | TGTGCCTGGAGTGTAGGGGGCGGAAACTATGGCTACACCTTC | CAWSVGGGNYGYTF
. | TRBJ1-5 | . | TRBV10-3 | TGTGCCATCAGTAAAGGGGTTAATCAGCCCCAGCATTTT | CAISKGVNQPQHF
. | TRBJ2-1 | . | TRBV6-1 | TGTGCCAGCAGTGAAAGGGGTGGTGGGGATGAGCAGTTCTTC | CASSERGGGDEQFF
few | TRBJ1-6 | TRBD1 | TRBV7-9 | TGTGCCAGCAGCTGGGGACAGGACTATAATTCACCCCTCCACTTT | CASSWGQDYNSPLHF
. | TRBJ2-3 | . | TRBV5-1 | TGCGCCAGCAGCGGGGGTAGGGGAGGCACAGATACGCAGTATTTT | CASSGGRGGTDTQYF
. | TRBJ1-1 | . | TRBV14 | TGTGCCAGCAGCCAATTAAACAGGGCCTTGAACACTGAAGCTTTCTTT | CASSQLNRALNTEAFF
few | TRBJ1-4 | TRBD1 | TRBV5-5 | TGTGCCAGCAGCGCGAGACAGGGGGCGGGGGAAAAACTGTTTTTT | CASSARQGAGEKLFF
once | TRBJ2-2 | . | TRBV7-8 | TGTGCCAGCAGCTTAGCCCGGGCGAACACCGGGGAGCTGTTTTTT | CASSLARANTGELFF
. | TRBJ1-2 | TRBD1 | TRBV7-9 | TGTGCCAGCAGCTTGCCGGGACAGGGGGTTTTTGGCTACACCTTC | CASSLPGQGVFGYTF
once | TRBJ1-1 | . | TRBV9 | TGTGCCAGCAGCGTAGGTGAGTTCACTGAAGCTTTCTTT | CASSVGEFTEAFF
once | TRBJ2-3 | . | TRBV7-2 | TGTGCCAGCAGCGAGAGACTAGTTTCCACAGATACGCAGTATTTT | CASSERLVSTDTQYF
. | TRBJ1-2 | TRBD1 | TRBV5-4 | TGTGCCAGCAGCTTGGGCAATTCGAGGACAGGGGACGGCGACTATGGCTACACCTTC | CASSLGNSRTGDGDYGYTF
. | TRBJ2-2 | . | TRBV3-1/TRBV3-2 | TGTGCCAGCAGCCAAGATTACCGCCAGTCCACCGGGGAGCTGTTTTTT | CASSQDYRQSTGELFF
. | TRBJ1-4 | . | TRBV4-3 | TGCGCCAGCAACTTCGGGATGGCTAATGAAAAACTGTTTTTT | CASNFGMANEKLFF
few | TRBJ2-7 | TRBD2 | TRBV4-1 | TGCGCCAGCAGCCAAGATGAACTAGCGGGGGGAGTTGAGGCCTACGAGCAGTACTTC | CASSQDELAGGVEAYEQYF
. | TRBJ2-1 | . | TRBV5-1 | TGCGCCAGCAGCACGGGAGATTACAATGAGCAGTTCTTC | CASSTGDYNEQFF
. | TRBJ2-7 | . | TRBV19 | TGTGCCAGTAGTAGCGTCCACAGCTCCTACGAGCAGTACTTC | CASSSVHSSYEQYF
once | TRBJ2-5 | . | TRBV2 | TGTGCCAGCAAAGTCCGTTTCCTAGACCAAGAGACCCAGTACTTC | CASKVRFLDQETQYF
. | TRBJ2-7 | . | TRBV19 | TGTGCCAGTAGTCCGGGTCTGGGGTTGGCCTACGAGCAGTACTTC | CASSPGLGLAYEQYF
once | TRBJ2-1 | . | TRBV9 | TGTGCCAGCAGCGTAGGTCTGGCGGGCGCCTACAATGAGCAGTTCTTC | CASSVGLAGAYNEQFF
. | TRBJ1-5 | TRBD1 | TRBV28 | TGTGCCAGCAGTTTAAGTCAGGGGGGTGCAGTCCAGCATTTT | CASSLSQGGAVQHF
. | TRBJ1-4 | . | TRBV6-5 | TGTGCCAGCAGCCTGGGGGGGCCAACTAATGAAAAACTGTTTTTT | CASSLGGPTNEKLFF
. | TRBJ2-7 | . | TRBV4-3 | TGCGCCAGCAGCCAAGATACGGGGAGCTCCTACGAGCAGTACTTC | CASSQDTGSSYEQYF
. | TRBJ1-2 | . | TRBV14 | TGTGCCAGCAGCCAATCTAACTATGGCTACACCTTC | CASSQSNYGYTF
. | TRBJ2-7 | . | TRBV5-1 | TGCGCCAGCAGCTTGGCCAGTCATGGGGAAAGCGAGCAGTACTTC | CASSLASHGESEQYF
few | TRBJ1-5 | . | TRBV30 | TGTGCCTGGACCTCACAGTTCAATCAGCCCCAGCATTTT | CAWTSQFNQPQHF
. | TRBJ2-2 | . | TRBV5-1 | TGCGCCAGCAGGCGAGGAGGCGGGGAGCTGTTTTTT | CASRRGGGELFF
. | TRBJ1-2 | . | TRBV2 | TGTGCCAGCCTATTCGGGCCGGTCTATGGCTACACCTTC | CASLFGPVYGYTF
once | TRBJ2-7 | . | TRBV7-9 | TGTGCCAGCAGCTTGCTAAGGGGAGGACGGTCCTACGAGCAGTACTTC | CASSLLRGGRSYEQYF
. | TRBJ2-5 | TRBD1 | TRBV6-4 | TGTGCCAGCAGTCGAAGTCCGGGACAGGGGCAAGAGACCCAGTACTTC | CASSRSPGQGQETQYF
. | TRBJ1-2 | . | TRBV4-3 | TGCGCCAGCAGCCAAGCCATGCAGGCCTATGGCTACACCTTC | CASSQAMQAYGYTF
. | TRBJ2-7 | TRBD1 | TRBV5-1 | TGCGCCAGCAGCTTTAACAGGGGCGAGCAGTACTTC | CASSFNRGEQYF
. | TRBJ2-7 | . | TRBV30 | TGTGCCTGGAGTGAAGGCGGGGAGCAGTACTTC | CAWSEGGEQYF
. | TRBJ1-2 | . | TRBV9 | TGTGCCAGCAGCGTAGCTGAGGGAAACTATGGCTACACCTTC | CASSVAEGNYGYTF
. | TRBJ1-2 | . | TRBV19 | TGTGCCAGTAGCCATATTGGGGACACCAGTAACTATGGCTACACCTTC | CASSHIGDTSNYGYTF
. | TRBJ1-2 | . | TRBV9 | TGTGCCAGCAGCGGGGGGCAGGGGCTTGGCTACACCTTC | CASSGGQGLGYTF
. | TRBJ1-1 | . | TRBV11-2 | TGTGCCAGCAGCTTACGGGCCCCGCCAGCTAACACTGAAGCTTTCTTT | CASSLRAPPANTEAFF
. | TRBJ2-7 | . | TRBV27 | TGTGCCAGCAGTCCCGGCGACAACCTCGAGCAGTACTTC | CASSPGDNLEQYF
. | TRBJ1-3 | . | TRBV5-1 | TGCGCCAGCAGCTCGGGACAAGCCGGAAACACCATATATTTT | CASSSGQAGNTIYF
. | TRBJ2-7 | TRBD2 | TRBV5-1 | TGCGCCAGCAGCGCGACTAGCGGGGTTGGTGAGCAGTACTTC | CASSATSGVGEQYF
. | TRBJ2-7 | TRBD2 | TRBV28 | TGTGCCAGCAGTACACCATTTCGGACTAGCGGGGGGGAACCCTACGAGCAGTACTTC | CASSTPFRTSGGEPYEQYF
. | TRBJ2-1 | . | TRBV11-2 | TGTGCCAGCAGCTTAGAGTGGGGCGGGGTCTACAATGAGCAGTTCTTC | CASSLEWGGVYNEQFF
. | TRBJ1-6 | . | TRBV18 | TGTGCCAGCTCACCGAGGGACTCCGCGGGAAATTCACCCCTCCACTTT | CASSPRDSAGNSPLHF
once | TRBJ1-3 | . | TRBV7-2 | TGTGCCAGCAGCTTAGGGCCGCAAATTTCTGGAAACACCATATATTTT | CASSLGPQISGNTIYF
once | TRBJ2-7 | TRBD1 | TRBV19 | TGTGCCAGTAGTATTTGGACAGGAACCTACGAGCAGTACTTC | CASSIWTGTYEQYF
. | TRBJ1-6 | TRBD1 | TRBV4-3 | TGCGCCAGCAGCCAACTAGGACAGGGAAGTTCACCCCTCCACTTT | CASSQLGQGSSPLHF
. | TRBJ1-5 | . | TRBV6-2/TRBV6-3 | TGTGCCAGCAGCCTCGCAGGGTGGTATCAGCCCCAGCATTTT | CASSLAGWYQPQHF
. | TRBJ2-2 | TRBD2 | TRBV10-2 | TGCGCCAGCAGTGATCATAGCGGGGTCAACACCGGGGAGCTGTTTTTT | CASSDHSGVNTGELFF
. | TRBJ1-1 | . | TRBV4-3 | TGCGCCAGCAGCCAAGATCGGAGTGAGGTGTGGGCTGGGATTTTT | CASSQDRSEVWAGIF
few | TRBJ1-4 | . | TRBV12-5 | TGTGCTAGTGGTTTGCCAGGGAGCGAAAAACTGTTTTTT | CASGLPGSEKLFF
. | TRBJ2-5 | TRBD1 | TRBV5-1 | TGCGCCAGCAGCTTGCAGTTTACAGGGGGCGAGAAGACCCAGTACTTC | CASSLQFTGGEKTQYF
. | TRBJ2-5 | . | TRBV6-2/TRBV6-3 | TGTGCCAGCAGTTACGGGGTACTCCGTGGGTCAGAGGAGACCCAGTACTTC | CASSYGVLRGSEETQYF
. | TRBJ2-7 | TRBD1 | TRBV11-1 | TGTGCCAGCAGCTACCGACAGGGGAGCTCCTACGAGCAGTACTTC | CASSYRQGSSYEQYF
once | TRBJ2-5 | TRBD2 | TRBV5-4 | TGTGCCAGCAGCTTGCGGGGGGGGCGCGAGACCCAGTACTTC | CASSLRGGRETQYF